This T cell receptor beta chain was retrieved from a study of identical twins. Study-wide results and caveats: Out-of-frame alpha sequences common to twins were enriched for low generation probability. Not following the same donors, the study drew its conclusions from cross-sectional statistical analysis.

TCRdb itself ran the 5' RACE reads through MiXCR, one entry per CDR3 protein. The table records some 790,000 distinct CDR3 sequences, about 20% of them present only once. This clonotype showed up just a few times. The antigen is unknown. There are 18 residues in the CDR3. This sample also appeared in a second study, on T cells expressing NK-cell markers.

J is TRBJ2-7 and V is TRBV21-1; TRBD1 is the table's D call, not checked against the DNA. TRBV21-1 is listed as a pseudogene. The material sequenced was PBMCs. The source is a woman under 30 in good health. The CDR3 DNA follows: TGTGCCAGCAGCAAAGCACACCCTACAGGGGGTACCTCCTACGAGCAGTACTTC. This translates into CASSKAHPTGGTSYEQYF.